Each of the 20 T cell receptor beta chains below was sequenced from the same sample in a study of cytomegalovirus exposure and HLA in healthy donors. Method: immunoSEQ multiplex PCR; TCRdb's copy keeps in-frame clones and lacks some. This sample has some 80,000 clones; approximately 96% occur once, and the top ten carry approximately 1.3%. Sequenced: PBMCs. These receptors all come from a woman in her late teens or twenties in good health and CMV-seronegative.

CDR3 DNA sequence: TGTGCCAGCACTCCCTACACCTTC. This translates into CASTPYTF. The chain employs TRBV6-6 and TRBJ1-2, with D unclear. Germline values: CDR1 MNHNY, CDR2 SVGAGI (reference sequence). Trimming removed 7 bases from V and 10 bases from J, with 4 bases in between. CDR3 length: 8 amino acids.

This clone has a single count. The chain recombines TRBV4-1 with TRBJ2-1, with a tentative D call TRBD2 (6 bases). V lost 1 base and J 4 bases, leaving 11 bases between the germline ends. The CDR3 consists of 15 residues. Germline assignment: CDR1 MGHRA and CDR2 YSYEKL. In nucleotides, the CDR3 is TGCGCCAGCAGCCAAGTGTCGGGAGCTTACAATGAGCAGTTCTTC. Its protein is CASSQVSGAYNEQFF.

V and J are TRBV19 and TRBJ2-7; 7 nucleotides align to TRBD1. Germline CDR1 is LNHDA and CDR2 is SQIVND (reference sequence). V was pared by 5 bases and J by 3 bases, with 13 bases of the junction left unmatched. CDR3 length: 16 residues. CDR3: CASSGTVPMDDYEQYF. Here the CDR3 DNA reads TGTGCCAGTAGTGGGACAGTTCCGATGGACGACTACGAGCAGTACTTC.

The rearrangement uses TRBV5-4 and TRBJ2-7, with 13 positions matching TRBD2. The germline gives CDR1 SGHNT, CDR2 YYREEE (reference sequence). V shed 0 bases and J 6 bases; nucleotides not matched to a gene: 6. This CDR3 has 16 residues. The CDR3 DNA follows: TGTGCCAGCAGCTTGGAGACTAGCGGGAGGCTGGGCGAGCAGTACTTC. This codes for CASSLETSGRLGEQYF.

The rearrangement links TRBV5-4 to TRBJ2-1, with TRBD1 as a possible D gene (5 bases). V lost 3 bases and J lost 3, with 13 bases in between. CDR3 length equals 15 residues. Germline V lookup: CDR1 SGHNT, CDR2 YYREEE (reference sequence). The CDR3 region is CASSSITGFYNEQFF. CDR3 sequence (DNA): TGTGCCAGCAGCTCAATTACAGGATTCTACAATGAGCAGTTCTTC.

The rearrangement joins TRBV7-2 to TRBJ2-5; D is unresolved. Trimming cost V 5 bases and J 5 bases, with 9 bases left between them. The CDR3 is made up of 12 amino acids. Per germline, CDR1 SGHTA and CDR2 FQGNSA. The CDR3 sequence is CASSRSWETQYF. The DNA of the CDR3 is TGTGCCAGCAGCCGTAGCTGGGAGACCCAGTACTTC. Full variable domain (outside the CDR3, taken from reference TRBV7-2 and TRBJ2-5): GAGVSQSPSNKVTEKGKDVELRCDPISGHTALYWYRQSLGQGLEFLIYFQGNSAPDKSGLPSDRFSAERTGGSVSTLTIQRTQQEDSAVYLCASSRSWETQYFGPGTRLLVL.

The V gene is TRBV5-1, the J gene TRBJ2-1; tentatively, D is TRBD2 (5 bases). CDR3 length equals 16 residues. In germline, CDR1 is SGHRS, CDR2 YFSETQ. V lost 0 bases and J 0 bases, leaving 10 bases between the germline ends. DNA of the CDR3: TGCGCCAGCAGCTTGGGCACGGGAAGCTCCTACAATGAGCAGTTCTTC. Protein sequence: CASSLGTGSSYNEQFF.

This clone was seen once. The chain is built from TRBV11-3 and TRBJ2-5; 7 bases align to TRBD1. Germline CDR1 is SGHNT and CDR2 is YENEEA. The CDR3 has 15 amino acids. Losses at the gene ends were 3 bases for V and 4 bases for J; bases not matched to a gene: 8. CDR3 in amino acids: CASSFRDSGPETQYF. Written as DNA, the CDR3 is TGTGCCAGCAGCTTCCGGGACAGCGGACCAGAGACCCAGTACTTC. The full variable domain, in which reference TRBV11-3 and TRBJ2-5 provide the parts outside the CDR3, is EAGVVQSPRYKIIEKKQPVAFWCNPISGHNTLYWYLQNLGQGPELLIRYENEEAVDDSQLPKDRFSAERLKGVDSTLKIQPAELGDSAVYLCASSFRDSGPETQYFGPGTRLLVL.

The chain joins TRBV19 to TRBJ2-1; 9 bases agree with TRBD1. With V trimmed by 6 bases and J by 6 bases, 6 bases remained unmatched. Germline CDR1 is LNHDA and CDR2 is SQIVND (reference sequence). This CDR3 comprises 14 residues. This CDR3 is CASRQQGAANEQFF. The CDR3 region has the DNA TGTGCCAGTAGACAACAGGGGGCGGCCAATGAGCAGTTCTTC.

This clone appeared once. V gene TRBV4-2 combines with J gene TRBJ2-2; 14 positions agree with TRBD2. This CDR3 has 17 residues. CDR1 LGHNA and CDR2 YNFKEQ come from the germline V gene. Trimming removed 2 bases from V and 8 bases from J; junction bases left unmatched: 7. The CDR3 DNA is TGTGCCAGCAGCCAACCAACGGGACTAGCGGGAGCTGGGGAGCTGTTTTTT. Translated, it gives CASSQPTGLAGAGELFF.

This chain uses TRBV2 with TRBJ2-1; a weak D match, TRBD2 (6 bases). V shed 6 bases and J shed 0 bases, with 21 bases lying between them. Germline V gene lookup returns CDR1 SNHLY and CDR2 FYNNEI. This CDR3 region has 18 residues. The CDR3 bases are TGTGCCAGCAGCAGTTCGGGAGCGGGCTGGAGCTCCTACAATGAGCAGTTCTTC. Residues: CASSSSGAGWSSYNEQFF.

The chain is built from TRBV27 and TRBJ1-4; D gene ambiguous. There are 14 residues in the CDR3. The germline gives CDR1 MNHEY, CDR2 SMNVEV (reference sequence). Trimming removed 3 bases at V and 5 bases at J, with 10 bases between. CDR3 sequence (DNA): TGTGCCAGCAGTTTGTTTGGAGGCAATGAAAAACTGTTTTTT. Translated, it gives CASSLFGGNEKLFF.

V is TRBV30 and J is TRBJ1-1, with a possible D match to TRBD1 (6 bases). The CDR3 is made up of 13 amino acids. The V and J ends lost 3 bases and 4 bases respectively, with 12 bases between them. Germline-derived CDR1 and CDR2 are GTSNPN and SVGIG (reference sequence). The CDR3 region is CAWSGQQGTEAFF. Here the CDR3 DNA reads TGTGCCTGGAGCGGGCAACAGGGCACTGAAGCTTTCTTT.

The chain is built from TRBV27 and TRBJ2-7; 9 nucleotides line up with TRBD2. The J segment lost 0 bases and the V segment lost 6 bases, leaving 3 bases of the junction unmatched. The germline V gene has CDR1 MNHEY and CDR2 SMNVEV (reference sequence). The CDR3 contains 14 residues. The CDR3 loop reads CASRAGGFSYEQYF. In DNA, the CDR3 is TGTGCCAGCAGGGCGGGAGGGTTCTCCTACGAGCAGTACTTC.

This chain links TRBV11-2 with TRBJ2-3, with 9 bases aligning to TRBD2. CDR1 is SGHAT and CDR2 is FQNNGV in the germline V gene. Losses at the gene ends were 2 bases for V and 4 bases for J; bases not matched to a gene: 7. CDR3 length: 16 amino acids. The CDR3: CASSLIAGERSDTQYF. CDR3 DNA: TGTGCCAGCAGCTTAATAGCGGGAGAGAGATCAGATACGCAGTATTTT.

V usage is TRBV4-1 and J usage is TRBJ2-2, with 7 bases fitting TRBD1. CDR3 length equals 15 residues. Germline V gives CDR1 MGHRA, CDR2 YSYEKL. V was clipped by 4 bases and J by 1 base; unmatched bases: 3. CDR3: CASSPGQQNTGELFF. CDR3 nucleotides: TGCGCCAGCAGCCCGGGACAGCAGAACACCGGGGAGCTGTTTTTT.

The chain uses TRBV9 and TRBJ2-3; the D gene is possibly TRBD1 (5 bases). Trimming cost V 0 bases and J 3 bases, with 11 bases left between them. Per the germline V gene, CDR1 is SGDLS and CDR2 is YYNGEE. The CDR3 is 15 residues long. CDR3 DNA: TGTGCCAGCAGCGTAGAGGGCAGGGAAACAGATACGCAGTATTTT. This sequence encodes CASSVEGRETDTQYF.

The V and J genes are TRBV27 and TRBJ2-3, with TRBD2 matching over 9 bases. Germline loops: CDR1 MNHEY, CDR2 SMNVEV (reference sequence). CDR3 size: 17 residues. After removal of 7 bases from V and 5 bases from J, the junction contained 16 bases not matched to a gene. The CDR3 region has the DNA TGTGCCAGCACCACGACAGTCGGGGGACTAGCCGGAGATACGCAGTATTTT. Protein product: CASTTTVGGLAGDTQYF.

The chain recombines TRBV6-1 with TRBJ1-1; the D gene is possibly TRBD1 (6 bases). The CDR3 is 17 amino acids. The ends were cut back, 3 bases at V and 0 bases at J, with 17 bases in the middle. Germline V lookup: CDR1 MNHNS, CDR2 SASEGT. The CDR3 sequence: CASSERITGIMNTEAFF. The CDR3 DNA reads TGTGCCAGCAGTGAGCGGATCACAGGGATTATGAACACTGAAGCTTTCTTT.

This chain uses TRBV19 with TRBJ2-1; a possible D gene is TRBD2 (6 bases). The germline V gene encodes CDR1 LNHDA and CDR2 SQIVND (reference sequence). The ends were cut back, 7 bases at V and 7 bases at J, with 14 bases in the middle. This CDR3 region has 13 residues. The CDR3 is CASNGWGDNEQFF. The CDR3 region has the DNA TGTGCCAGTAACGGGTGGGGGGATAATGAGCAGTTCTTC.